Sequencing of this T cell receptor beta chain was carried out in a study of T cell responses to AZD1222 COVID-19 vaccine. After removal of 5 bases from V and 0 bases from J, the junction contained 7 bases not matched to a gene. The CDR3 consists of 16 residues. CDR1 is SGHAT, CDR2 FQNNGV, per germline. Study-level results: Spike was spanned by vaccine-associated CD4 TCRs, with dominance at 160-218 and 743-854. Donors were chiefly white British, with a greater number of females, and clonal diversity was perhaps underestimated. Only a handful of AZD1222 recipients were seropositive at baseline. Breadth and depth of Spike-specific TCRs rose after two AZD1222 doses.

Details on this clone: Antigen: not known.

This table comes from immunoSEQ multiplex PCR, and its TCRdb copy is limited to in-frame clones, with some not included. The sample holds tens of thousands of clones, around 90% seen once. The material sequenced was peripheral blood, taken on day 0 of MenACWY control vaccination. The TCR originated in an adult in good health. The chain is built from TRBV11-2 and TRBJ1-3; 7 nucleotides agree with TRBD1. The CDR3 here is CASSTRTGVSGNTIYF. CDR3 sequence (DNA): TGTGCCAGCAGCACCCGGACAGGCGTCTCTGGAAACACCATATATTTT.